This record concerns one TCR beta chain sequence. Per the original data handling: Using reference gene primer amplification, nucleated cell counts were estimated. Profiled with immunoSEQ multiplex PCR; TCRdb holds only in-frame clones, not every one. The DNA was the basis for D and trimming; V, J and clone size are from that table. The sample has under 450,000 clones, approximately 89% seen once. These data belong to a study of blood T cell repertoires in COVID-19. Study summary: The United States, Italy and Spain were the sources of the acute and convalescent COVID-19 samples. PBMCs, B-cell-depleted T cells, or T cells were the source of the cDNA or gDNA that made up the material.

The CDR3 sequence is 14 residues long. V shed 5 bases and J 5 bases; nucleotides not matched to a gene: 4. Germline CDR1 reads MDHEN; CDR2 reads SYDVKM. The sample was peripheral blood. This receptor was taken from a middle-aged woman with COVID-19, enrolled during active disease. The chain has TRBV28 and TRBJ1-5, with 9 bases matching TRBD1. Here the CDR3 DNA reads TGTGCCAGCAGTGCGGGACAGGGCGATCAGCCCCAGCATTTT. Its protein product is CASSAGQGDQPQHF.